This T cell receptor beta chain was captured in a study of CD8 T cells in Susac syndrome. Study-level background: At the time of blood draw, patients with Susac syndrome were therapy-naive, receiving corticosteroids, or receiving intravenous immunoglobulin alone.

When the RNA was reverse transcribed, random hexamers were used with an input of roughly 0.5 to 1 ug. Coverage of TCR beta CDR3 amplification by immunoSEQ multiplex PCR extended to 54 Vbeta and 13 Jbeta. Via MiXCR, TCRdb re-called the immunoSEQ multiplex PCR reads, giving one row per CDR3 protein. The table has roughly 250,000 distinct CDR3 sequences, almost 97% seen once. The diagnostic criteria for definite or probable disease, as recently defined, were met by the patients with Susac syndrome. Negative magnetic isolation gave CD8+ and CD4+ cells; FACS enriched CD8+ TEMRA. This clonotype was obtained from a human donor with Susac syndrome. The sequenced sample was CD4+ T cells from PBMCs.

CDR3 region: CASLTVNTEAFF. For the CDR3, the DNA is TGTGCCAGCCTTACCGTAAACACTGAAGCTTTCTTT. This chain joins TRBV12-3 or TRBV12-4 and TRBJ1-1; D is undetermined. The CDR3 has 12 residues. V was trimmed by 8 bases and J by 2 bases, leaving 9 bases between them.